Each of the 3 T cell receptor beta chains below was sequenced from the same sample in a study of cytomegalovirus exposure and HLA in healthy donors. With 60 Vbeta and 13 Jbeta primers, the PCR was carried out. Assay: immunoSEQ multiplex PCR; the TCRdb copy retains only in-frame clones and omits some. The repertoire consists of tens of thousands of clones, with over 70% occurring once and the leading ten covering 7% to 10%. The source material was PBMCs. These receptors all stem from a man aged 25 to 40 in good health and CMV-seropositive.

A note on this clone: An end of the junction does not agree with germline; a read error may underlie this. The CDR3 region is CASSWGQGLKTEAFF. In DNA, the CDR3 is TGTGCCAGCAGTTGGGGACAGGGCTTGAAAACTGAAGCTTTCTTT. This chain links TRBV28 with TRBJ1-1; the match to TRBD1 covers 9 bases. The CDR3 sequence is 15 residues long. Germline V CDR1 and CDR2: MDHEN, SYDVKM.

This clone showed up just a few times. The V call is TRBV10-1, the J call TRBJ2-3; tentatively, D is TRBD2 (6 bases). The CDR3 spans 13 residues. The germline gives CDR1 WNHNN, CDR2 SYGVQD (reference sequence). V lost 4 bases to trimming and J lost 6 bases, with 11 bases between them. CDR3 bases: TGCGCCAGCAGTGGGGCTCGGGGGGATACGCAGTATTTT. It specifies CASSGARGDTQYF.

The chain uses TRBV5-4 and TRBJ1-2; a possible D gene is TRBD1 (6 bases). The germline V gene has CDR1 SGHNT and CDR2 YYREEE (reference sequence). The CDR3 totals 13 residues. Trimming removed 3 bases at V and 2 bases at J, with 8 bases between. CDR3 nucleotide sequence: TGTGCCAGCAGCTCGGGGGGCAACTATGGCTACACCTTC. Translating gives CASSSGGNYGYTF. Complete variable domain (other parts from reference TRBV5-4 and TRBJ1-2): ETGVTQSPTHLIKTRGQQVTLRCSSQSGHNTVSWYQQALGQGPQFIFQYYREEENGRGNFPPRFSGLQFPNYSSELNVNALELDDSALYLCASSSGGNYGYTFGSGTRLTVV.